This T cell receptor beta chain stems from a study of CD8 T cells in ankylosing spondylitis. Study results and caveats: Significant enrichment of disease-linked clones was reportedly seen in matched ankylosing spondylitis synovial fluid.

Libraries of TCR beta came from quantitative 5'-RACE with molecular barcodes. TCRdb fed the 5' RACE reads into MiXCR, producing one record per CDR3 protein. The sample lists about 110,000 distinct CDR3 sequences, around 24% occurring once. The CDR3 has 12 residues. Between the trimmed V and J ends, which lost 4 bases and 1 base, there was a span of 5 bases. The V gene's germline CDR1 is WNHNN and CDR2 SYGVQD (reference sequence). Details on this clonotype: Its antigen is undetermined.

What was sequenced was synovial fluid, either unsorted or a sorted T cell fraction (not recorded which). The receptor was derived from a male donor with ankylosing spondylitis. This chain joins TRBV10-1 and TRBJ2-7; D remains unclear. The CDR3 reads CASSGSSYEQYF. The CDR3 DNA reads as TGCGCCAGCAGTGGTAGTTCCTACGAGCAGTACTTC.